The T cell receptor (beta chain) described here comes from a study of T cells in Graves' hyperthyroidism and ophthalmopathy. Around 10 ml fresh peripheral blood yielded the PBMCs. This clonotype was counted at least ten times. Amplification targeted TCR beta CDR3 regions from RNA transcripts. A set of HTBI primers served as the primers for a first-round RT-PCR of the TCR CDR3. TCRdb reprocessed the multiplex PCR reads with MiXCR, giving one entry per CDR3 protein. The data show some 570,000 distinct CDR3 sequences, roughly a sixth seen once. This TCR came from a woman aged 18-29 years with Graves' ophthalmopathy. Sequencing was carried out using blood.

The CDR3 reads CASSETPRGTEAFF. CDR3 in DNA: TGTGCCAGCAGTGAGACGCCTAGGGGGACTGAAGCTTTCTTT. The chain uses TRBV2 and TRBJ1-1, with a possible D match to TRBD1 (6 bases). The germline V and J ends were trimmed by 3 bases and 5 bases, with 13 bases remaining between them. This CDR3 contains 14 residues. The germline CDR1 and CDR2 sequences are SNHLY and FYNNEI.